A single sample is the source of the 8 T cell receptor beta chains below, sequenced in a study of blood T cell repertoires in COVID-19. Clones were read by immunoSEQ multiplex PCR, and TCRdb kept only the in-frame ones, dropping some. This sample has approximately 170,000 clones, with 70% to 85% found just once. Sequencing was performed on PBMCs or T cells enriched from blood (not recorded which). The receptors derive from a woman aged 70-85 years in a cohort exposed to, infected with or recovered from COVID-19 (not recorded which).

The chain has TRBV27 and TRBJ2-7; 10 bases agree with TRBD2. The length of the CDR3 is 14 residues. Per the germline V gene, CDR1 is MNHEY and CDR2 is SMNVEV (reference sequence). With V trimmed by 4 bases and J by 4 bases, 4 bases remained unmatched. CDR3 sequence reads: CASSWASGSYEQYF. The CDR3 nucleotides are TGTGCCAGCAGTTGGGCTAGCGGGAGTTACGAGCAGTACTTC.

This clone appeared a few times. The chain joins TRBV6-5 to TRBJ1-6; D remains unclear. The CDR3 contains 16 residues. Trimming removed 2 bases at V and 0 bases at J, with 8 bases between. Germline loops: CDR1 MNHEY, CDR2 SVGAGI. CDR3 nucleotides: TGTGCCAGCAGTTACGGGAGGAACTCCTATAATTCACCCCTCCACTTT. Translation: CASSYGRNSYNSPLHF.

The chain links TRBV28 to TRBJ2-2, with 10 positions matching TRBD2. V trimming: 5 bases; J trimming: 6 bases; junction bases outside the gene matches: 6. Looked up from germline, CDR1 is MDHEN and CDR2 is SYDVKM. The CDR3 loop spans 15 amino acids. CDR3 protein: CASSLSGRRAGELFF. The CDR3 DNA reads as TGTGCCAGCAGTCTTAGCGGGAGGAGGGCCGGGGAGCTGTTTTTT.

The rearrangement joins TRBV12-5 to TRBJ1-1; D remains unclear. The CDR3 has 15 residues. V lost 7 bases and J lost 0, with 15 bases in between. Germline CDR1 is LGHNT and CDR2 is FRNRAP. CDR3 loop: CASAFSLLMNTEAFF. In nucleotides, the CDR3 is TGTGCTAGTGCTTTTTCCCTCCTAATGAACACTGAAGCTTTCTTT.

V and J are TRBV28 and TRBJ1-5; D unresolved. There are 13 residues in the CDR3. V was shortened by 3 bases and J by 7 bases, with 10 bases between the two germline ends. The germline V gene has CDR1 MDHEN and CDR2 SYDVKM. CDR3 sequence reads: CASSFSLRQPQHF. In DNA, the CDR3 is TGTGCCAGCAGTTTTTCTTTACGGCAGCCCCAGCATTTT. Together with reference TRBV28 and TRBJ1-5, the CDR3 gives the full variable domain: DVKVTQSSRYLVKRTGEKVFLECVQDMDHENMFWYRQDPGLGLRLIYFSYDVKMKEKGDIPEGYSVSREKKERFSLILESASTNQTSMYLCASSFSLRQPQHFGDGTRLSIL.

V usage is TRBV7-8 and J usage is TRBJ2-7, with D maybe TRBD2 (6 bases). V was shortened by 1 base and J by 1 base, with 14 bases between the two germline ends. The CDR3 has 16 amino acids. Germline-derived CDR1 and CDR2 are SGHVS and FQNEAQ. The CDR3 DNA sequence: TGTGCCAGCAGCTTAGAAAATTTCGGGAGTTCCTACGAGCAGTACTTC. This codes for CASSLENFGSSYEQYF.

V gene TRBV9 combines with J gene TRBJ1-1; D is ambiguous. Trimming removed 0 bases at V and 2 bases at J, with 5 bases between. The length of the CDR3 is 13 residues. Per germline, CDR1 SGDLS and CDR2 YYNGEE. CDR3 region: CASSVASNTEAFF. DNA of the CDR3: TGTGCCAGCAGCGTAGCCAGTAACACTGAAGCTTTCTTT.

DNA for the CDR3: TGCGCCAGCAGCCAAGTTACAGGGTCTGAAGCTTTCTTT. Translated, it gives CASSQVTGSEAFF. The V gene is TRBV4-1, the J gene TRBJ1-1; maybe TRBD1 (6 bases). V lost 1 base, J lost 6 bases, and 9 bases lay in between. The CDR3 has 13 amino acids. Germline V gene lookup returns CDR1 MGHRA and CDR2 YSYEKL.